The 27 T cell receptor beta chains in this list originate from one sample, sequenced in a study of PD-1 blockade in mismatch repair-deficient tumors. TCRdb keeps only in-frame clones here, not all; method: immunoSEQ multiplex PCR. The sample holds about 68,000 clones, approximately 82% seen once. Specimen: peripheral blood, collected 2 weeks after starting pembrolizumab. All receptors come from an adult with mismatch repair-deficient cancer.

CDR3 region: CASSRLAGNTGELFF. The CDR3 nucleotides read TGCGCCAGCAGCCGGCTAGCGGGAAATACCGGGGAGCTGTTTTTT. The rearrangement uses TRBV4-1 and TRBJ2-2; 9 positions match TRBD2. Germline V CDR1 and CDR2: MGHRA, YSYEKL. This CDR3 contains 15 residues. V trimming: 4 bases; J trimming: 5 bases; junction bases outside the gene matches: 5.

V gene TRBV11-3 combines with J gene TRBJ2-3, with D perhaps TRBD2 (6 bases). The CDR3 has 13 amino acids. Trimming removed 5 bases at V and 5 bases at J, with 11 bases between. CDR1 and CDR2 (germline): SGHNT, YENEEA. As DNA, the CDR3 is TGTGCCAGCAGCACGGGACTCCGAGATACGCAGTATTTT. Encoded protein: CASSTGLRDTQYF.

V is TRBV6-4 and J is TRBJ1-1, with no clear D. V lost 0 bases to trimming and J lost 0 bases, with 2 bases between them. The CDR3 runs 13 residues. Germline values: CDR1 MRHNA, CDR2 SNTAGT. For the CDR3, the DNA is TGTGCCAGCAGTGACTCCATGAACACTGAAGCTTTCTTT. Translated, it gives CASSDSMNTEAFF.

This clone has just a few counts. The genes are TRBV6-6 and TRBJ2-7; unclear D gene. Germline CDR1 MNHNY, CDR2 SVGAGI (reference sequence). CDR3 size: 14 residues. The ends were cut back, 7 bases at V and 0 bases at J, with 13 bases in the middle. The CDR3 here is CASIDSQSSYEQYF. CDR3 coding DNA: TGTGCCAGCATCGACTCCCAGAGCTCCTACGAGCAGTACTTC.

The V and J genes are TRBV5-4 and TRBJ1-1, with a weak D call TRBD1 (5 bases). The CDR3 length is 14 residues. CDR1 is SGHNT, CDR2 YYREEE, per germline (reference sequence). V lost 4 bases and J 0 bases, leaving 10 bases between the germline ends. The CDR3 protein is CASSRGVLNTEAFF. DNA for the CDR3: TGTGCCAGCAGCCGAGGGGTTTTGAACACTGAAGCTTTCTTT.

The CDR3 protein is CASSEALTGGASGANVLTF. The DNA for the CDR3 is TGTGCCAGCAGTGAAGCCTTGACAGGGGGAGCCTCTGGGGCCAACGTCCTGACTTTC. The V gene is TRBV2, the J gene TRBJ2-6; 9 bases are shared with TRBD1. The ends lost 0 bases at V and 0 bases at J; junction bases unmatched: 6. The germline CDR1 and CDR2 sequences are SNHLY and FYNNEI. The CDR3 has 19 residues.

This clone was detected only a few times. This chain connects TRBV19 to TRBJ2-7; 10 bases line up with TRBD2. The V gene end was trimmed by 3 bases and the J gene end by 5 bases; junction bases not matched to a gene: 13. Germline V lookup: CDR1 LNHDA, CDR2 SQIVND (reference sequence). The CDR3 extends over 17 amino acids. DNA of the CDR3: TGTGCCAGTAGTATGAGGGCAGCGGGAGGGCCCGCCGACGAGCAGTACTTC. This codes for CASSMRAAGGPADEQYF.

The V call is TRBV14, the J call TRBJ2-7; 11 nucleotides align to TRBD2. CDR1 SGHDN and CDR2 FVKESK come from the germline V gene. The CDR3 contains 15 residues. With V trimmed by 2 bases and J by 7 bases, 7 bases remained unmatched. CDR3 in amino acids: CASSQQLAGAGEQYF. The CDR3 nucleotides read TGTGCCAGCAGCCAACAACTAGCGGGAGCGGGTGAGCAGTACTTC.

This chain links TRBV6-4 with TRBJ2-1, with TRBD2 identical over 8 bases. CDR3 length: 14 amino acids. The V segment lost 7 bases and the J segment 6 bases; nucleotides outside the gene matches: 8. The germline gives CDR1 MRHNA, CDR2 SNTAGT. The CDR3 sequence is CASTPGGASNEQFF. Here the CDR3 DNA reads TGTGCCAGCACCCCGGGGGGGGCAAGCAATGAGCAGTTCTTC.

The chain couples TRBV5-4 to TRBJ1-2; D is perhaps TRBD1 (6 bases). Germline CDR1 and CDR2: SGHNT and YYREEE (reference sequence). This CDR3 region has 14 residues. The germline V and J ends were trimmed by 2 bases and 3 bases, with 11 bases remaining between them. For the CDR3, the DNA is TGTGCCAGCAGCTTCGGGGGGGCAGACTATGGCTACACCTTC. It is translated as CASSFGGADYGYTF.

The chain recombines TRBV11-2 with TRBJ1-5; 7 nucleotides align to TRBD1. Germline CDR1 SGHAT, CDR2 FQNNGV. V lost 3 bases, J lost 5 bases, and 1 base stayed unmatched. There are 13 residues in the CDR3. CDR3 sequence reads: CASSFDRDQPQHF. CDR3 nucleotide sequence: TGTGCCAGCAGCTTCGACAGGGATCAGCCCCAGCATTTT. Supplemented by reference TRBV11-2 and TRBJ1-5, the full variable domain reads EAGVAQSPRYKIIEKRQSVAFWCNPISGHATLYWYQQILGQGPKLLIQFQNNGVVDDSQLPKDRFSAERLKGVDSTLKIQPAKLEDSAVYLCASSFDRDQPQHFGDGTRLSIL.

This rearrangement joins TRBV9 to TRBJ2-1, with a weak D call TRBD2 (6 bases). Germline lookup yields CDR1 SGDLS and CDR2 YYNGEE. This CDR3 has 15 amino acids. Between the trimmed V and J ends, which lost 0 bases and 2 bases, there was a span of 9 bases. DNA of the CDR3: TGTGCCAGCAGCGTAGGTGTAGCGGCCTACAATGAGCAGTTCTTC. Translated: CASSVGVAAYNEQFF.

The rearrangement uses TRBV5-6 and TRBJ2-1, with D possibly TRBD2 on 7 matching bases. The CDR3 covers 15 residues. CDR1 is SGHDT and CDR2 is YYEEEE in the germline V gene. Trimming shortened V by 5 bases and J by 6 bases, and 18 bases separated the two germline ends. CDR3 sequence (DNA): TGTGCCAGCAGGGGAGGGGGGAGTAGAGTCAATGAGCAGTTCTTC. This encodes CASRGGGSRVNEQFF.

The rearrangement links TRBV10-2 to TRBJ2-5; D is undetermined. This CDR3 contains 11 residues. Trimming took off 3 bases at V and 4 bases at J, with 3 bases between the two ends. Germline V gene data show CDR1 as WSHSY and CDR2 as SAAADI. The CDR3 DNA follows: TGCGCCAGCAGTGAATTAGAGACCCAGTACTTC. Translated, it gives CASSELETQYF.

This clone was seen a handful of times. The chain couples TRBV5-6 to TRBJ2-1, with 9 bases identical to TRBD2. Germline lookup yields CDR1 SGHDT and CDR2 YYEEEE. After removal of 4 bases from V and 1 base from J, the junction contained 6 bases not matched to a gene. The CDR3 extends over 16 amino acids. The CDR3 coding sequence is TGTGCCAGCAGCCCAGATAGCGGGAGTTCCTACAATGAGCAGTTCTTC. This codes for CASSPDSGSSYNEQFF.

The chain is built from TRBV2 and TRBJ2-1; D is possibly TRBD1 or TRBD2 (5 bases each). With 4 bases removed from V and 3 bases from J, the gap between germline ends came to 10 bases. The CDR3 totals 14 residues. Germline V gene data show CDR1 as SNHLY and CDR2 as FYNNEI. In nucleotides, the CDR3 is TGTGCCAGCAGTGTGGCAGGGAGCTACAATGAGCAGTTCTTC. Its translation: CASSVAGSYNEQFF. Complete variable domain (other parts from reference TRBV2 and TRBJ2-1): EPEVTQTPSHQVTQMGQEVILRCVPISNHLYFYWYRQILGQKVEFLVSFYNNEISEKSEIFDDQFSVERPDGSNFTLKIRSTKLEDSAMYFCASSVAGSYNEQFFGPGTRLTVL.

CDR3 sequence (DNA): TGTGCCAGTAGTCGCCAGGGGTACTACGAGCAGTACTTC. Encoded protein: CASSRQGYYEQYF. The V gene is TRBV19, the J gene TRBJ2-7, with TRBD1 as a possible D gene (6 bases). There are 13 residues in the CDR3. Trimming took off 5 bases at V and 3 bases at J, with 11 bases between the two ends. Germline V gene sequence: CDR1 LNHDA, CDR2 SQIVND (reference sequence).

This chain connects TRBV5-6 to TRBJ1-5; 10 bases line up with TRBD1. The CDR3 consists of 18 residues. J gave up 2 bases and V 4 bases, and 12 bases lay outside the gene matches. CDR1 SGHDT and CDR2 YYEEEE come from the germline V gene. CDR3 DNA sequence: TGTGCCAGCAGCATCTACTCGACAGGGGGCGCGGGCAATCAGCCCCAGCATTTT. Translating it yields CASSIYSTGGAGNQPQHF.

The rearrangement joins TRBV28 to TRBJ2-3; D remains unclear. Germline V gene lookup returns CDR1 MDHEN and CDR2 SYDVKM. The V and J ends lost 3 bases and 4 bases respectively, with 11 bases between them. The CDR3 covers 14 residues. The CDR3 loop reads CASSLKPDADTQYF. The CDR3 coding sequence is TGTGCCAGCAGTTTGAAACCGGACGCAGATACGCAGTATTTT.

This chain links TRBV5-8 with TRBJ2-5, with 15 nucleotides matching TRBD2. J lost 4 bases, V lost 0 bases, and 4 bases had no gene match. The CDR3 extends over 17 amino acids. Germline CDR1 and CDR2: SGHTS and YDEGEE. CDR3 protein: CASSLGTSGRARETQYF. The CDR3 bases are TGTGCCAGCAGCTTGGGGACTAGCGGGAGGGCGCGAGAGACCCAGTACTTC. Together with reference TRBV5-8 and TRBJ2-5, the CDR3 gives the full variable domain: EAGVTQSPTHLIKTRGQQATLRCSPISGHTSVYWYQQALGLGLQFLLWYDEGEERNRGNFPPRFSGRQFPNYSSELNVNALELEDSALYLCASSLGTSGRARETQYFGPGTRLLVL.

The J gene is TRBJ2-3, the V gene TRBV19; 9 bases are a match to TRBD2. The CDR3 sequence is 14 residues long. Per the germline V gene, CDR1 is LNHDA and CDR2 is SQIVND (reference sequence). Trimming took 6 bases from V and 4 from J; bases not matched to a gene: 5. In DNA form, the CDR3 reads TGTGCCAGTAGCCCCCTAGCGGGGTCAGATACGCAGTATTTT. Translating it yields CASSPLAGSDTQYF.

The genes are TRBV9 and TRBJ2-7, with D tentatively TRBD1 (7 bases). The ends were cut back, 7 bases at V and 2 bases at J, with 10 bases in the middle. Germline loops: CDR1 SGDLS, CDR2 YYNGEE. The CDR3 has 12 amino acids. Written as DNA, the CDR3 is TGTGCCAGCGGGGGGACAGCCTACGAGCAGTACTTC. It yields the protein CASGGTAYEQYF.

The genes are TRBV2 and TRBJ2-2; D is unclear. The CDR3 contains 12 residues. The V gene's germline CDR1 is SNHLY and CDR2 FYNNEI. Deletions cut 4 bases from V and 7 bases from J, with 7 bases between. The CDR3 loop is CASSVLYGELFF. DNA of the CDR3: TGTGCCAGCAGTGTGCTGTACGGGGAGCTGTTTTTT.

The chain uses TRBV7-9 and TRBJ2-3; no clear D. V was pared by 5 bases and J by 2 bases, with 11 bases between. The germline gives CDR1 SEHNR, CDR2 FQNEAQ (reference sequence). The CDR3 has 14 amino acids. CDR3 bases: TGTGCCAGCAGCAGTCGGCGGCCCACAGATACGCAGTATTTT. Its translation is CASSSRRPTDTQYF.

The chain couples TRBV5-6 to TRBJ2-7; perhaps D is TRBD1 or TRBD2 (6 bases each). Germline CDR1 reads SGHDT; CDR2 reads YYEEEE. The CDR3 loop spans 13 amino acids. Trimming pared 0 bases from V and 5 bases from J, leaving 9 bases between. The CDR3 region is CASSLAGANEQYF. CDR3 coding DNA: TGTGCCAGCAGCTTGGCGGGGGCAAACGAGCAGTACTTC.

This clone was counted a single time. Other DNA sequences from this sample encode an identical CDR3 as well. The rearrangement joins TRBV4-3 to TRBJ1-3; 7 nucleotides line up with TRBD1. V was clipped by 0 bases and J by 7 bases; unmatched bases: 6. The CDR3 consists of 15 residues. Germline CDR1 LGHNA, CDR2 YSLEER. The DNA for the CDR3 is TGCGCCAGCAGCCAAGATACAGGGGTGAGGAACACCATATATTTT. This translates into CASSQDTGVRNTIYF.

The chain uses TRBV6-4 and TRBJ2-1, with a tentative D call TRBD1 (6 bases). Between the trimmed V and J ends, which lost 3 bases and 7 bases, there was a span of 10 bases. Germline V gene sequence: CDR1 MRHNA, CDR2 SNTAGT. There are 13 residues in the CDR3. CDR3 protein: CASSEGGVNEQFF. The CDR3 nucleotides are TGTGCCAGCAGTGAAGGGGGAGTAAATGAGCAGTTCTTC.